This is a list of T cell receptor beta chains from one sample in a study of T cell repertoires in cytomegalovirus infection. Each CDR3 protein is one row after TCRdb ran MiXCR on the reads. The table has around 800,000 distinct CDR3 sequences, 32% seen once. These receptors lack a known antigen. The sequenced sample was cultured CD8+ T cells from PBMCs, obtained from culture after CMV antigen stimulation. The receptor set was obtained from a human donor in good health (CMV status not recorded). Some clones in this sample may be carry-over from other donors' samples. The CDR3 runs from the conserved cysteine through the conserved F or W. The D gene is left open where the match is weak. Clone size is shown for a subset of rows, as once, few, many or a class of expanded clone.

TRBD2,TRBJ2-1,NA,TRBV27,TGTGCCAGCAGTTTCCGGGGGGGCAGGGATGAGCAGTTCTTC,CASSFRGGRDEQFF
TRBD2,TRBJ2-1,NA,TRBV7-6,TGTGCTAGGAGCTTAGAGGGACTAGCGGGGGAGCAGTTCTTC,CARSLEGLAGEQFF
NA,TRBJ1-4,NA,TRBV5-6,TGTGCCAGCAGCTTGCCTTCGGACAGCGCCGTAACTAATGAAAAACTGTTTTTT,CASSLPSDSAVTNEKLFF
NA,TRBJ1-1,NA,TRBV7-8,TGTGCCAGCAGCCGCGAGCAGTCCTTGAACACTGAAGCTTTCTTT,CASSREQSLNTEAFF
NA,TRBJ2-1,NA,TRBV15,TGTGCCACCAGCAGAGGAAACAATGAGCAGTTCTTC,CATSRGNNEQFF
TRBD1,TRBJ2-1,many,TRBV7-2,TGTGCCAGCAGCTCGGACAGGGCTGGTGATAGAAGTGAGCAGTTCTTC,CASSSDRAGDRSEQFF
NA,TRBJ1-6,NA,TRBV9,TGTGCCAGCAGCGTAGCGGGGGCTAATTCACCCCTCCACTTT,CASSVAGANSPLHF
TRBD1,TRBJ1-5,few,TRBV27,TGTGCCAGTAACCAGGGGGCGAGGTATAGCAATCAGCCCCAGCATTTT,CASNQGARYSNQPQHF
TRBD2,TRBJ2-5,NA,TRBV5-6,TGTGCCAGCAGCTTGGCCGGCCTAGCGGGGGATCTGGAGACCCAGTACTTC,CASSLAGLAGDLETQYF
TRBD1,TRBJ2-7,NA,TRBV15,TGTGCCACCAGCAGAGACGCCGGGACAGGGGCCCTCGAGCAGTACTTC,CATSRDAGTGALEQYF
TRBD1,TRBJ2-7,NA,TRBV27,TGTGCCAGCAGTGGTGGGACAGGGAGGACCGACGAGCAGTACTTC,CASSGGTGRTDEQYF
TRBD2,TRBJ2-3,NA,TRBV10-3,TGTGCCATCAGATTCACTAGCGGGGAGAGCACAGATACGCAGTATTTT,CAIRFTSGESTDTQYF
NA,TRBJ1-5,few,TRBV7-9,TGTGCCAGCAGCTTAGCCGACAGGACCAATCAGCCCCAGCATTTT,CASSLADRTNQPQHF
TRBD1,TRBJ1-1,few,TRBV4-2,TGTGCCAGCAGCCAGGAGGGACAGGTGGCTGAAGCTTTCTTT,CASSQEGQVAEAFF
NA,TRBJ1-2,NA,TRBV19,TGTGCCAGTAGTCCGGGACCCGCTAACTATGGCTACACCTTC,CASSPGPANYGYTF
NA,TRBJ2-2,few,TRBV4-1,TGCGCCAGCAGCCAAGAGTCGTTTGGGTTGGTGAACACCGGGGAGCTGTTTTTT,CASSQESFGLVNTGELFF
TRBD1,TRBJ2-6,NA,TRBV28,TGTGCCAGCAGTGCCAGAGACAGGGTTGGGGCCAACGTCCTGACTTTC,CASSARDRVGANVLTF
NA,TRBJ2-2,NA,TRBV27,TGTGCCAGCAGCAACAGAGCCGGGGAGCTGTTTTTT,CASSNRAGELFF
TRBD1,TRBJ2-3,few,TRBV23-1,TGCGCCAGCAGTCAATCGGGCAGGGGGCAAACAGATACGCAGTATTTT,CASSQSGRGQTDTQYF
NA,TRBJ1-1,few,TRBV7-3,TGTGCCAGCAGCGCTACTGGTGGGGAGGGCACTGAAGCTTTCTTT,CASSATGGEGTEAFF
NA,TRBJ2-2,few,TRBV4-1,TGCGCCAGCAGCCTTACGCTATGGGGGACGAACACCGGGGAGCTGTTTTTT,CASSLTLWGTNTGELFF
NA,TRBJ2-3,NA,TRBV7-6,TGTGCCAGCAGCTTAGTCCACAAAGATACGCAGTATTTT,CASSLVHKDTQYF
NA,TRBJ1-2,NA,TRBV5-8,TGTGCCAGCAGCTTTGGGAAACCTCACTATGGCTACACCTTC,CASSFGKPHYGYTF
NA,TRBJ2-4,NA,TRBV12-5,TGTGCTAGTGGTTTTAACCAGGCGACTAAAAACATTCAGTACTTC,CASGFNQATKNIQYF
NA,TRBJ1-2,few,TRBV5-5,TGTGCCAGCAGCTTGGATTCCGGGGCTAACTATGGCTACACCTTC,CASSLDSGANYGYTF
NA,TRBJ2-1,NA,TRBV27,TGTGCCACCTTCGGAGGGGGGGGCAACAATGAGCAGTTCTTC,CATFGGGGNNEQFF
NA,TRBJ2-1,NA,TRBV27,TGTGCCAGCAGTTTATCCGCGGGACAGATGGATAATGAGCAGTTCTTC,CASSLSAGQMDNEQFF
NA,TRBJ2-4,many,TRBV7-2,TGTGCCAGCAGCACACATTCTGAGACAGGATTAGCCAAAAACATTCAGTACTTC,CASSTHSETGLAKNIQYF
NA,TRBJ2-1,NA,TRBV4-2,TGTGCCAGCAGCCAACAGGGGCTAAGGAATGAGCAGTTCTTC,CASSQQGLRNEQFF
TRBD1,TRBJ2-3,NA,TRBV2,TGTGCCAGCCACGCCCCTACAGGGGCCACAGATACGCAGTATTTT,CASHAPTGATDTQYF
NA,TRBJ2-5,many,TRBV7-8,TGTGCCAGCAGCTTAGCGCCTGAGGGGCGAGGAGAGACCCAGTACTTC,CASSLAPEGRGETQYF
TRBD1,TRBJ1-5,NA,TRBV5-6,TGTGCCAGCAGCGCCCGGACAGGACCTAGCAATCCGCCCCAGCATTTT,CASSARTGPSNPPQHF
TRBD1,TRBJ1-1,NA,TRBV7-6,TGTGTCAGCAGCCACCGGGACAGGGGGTTCGGCACTGAAGCTTTCTTT,CVSSHRDRGFGTEAFF
NA,TRBJ2-2,few,TRBV4-3,TGCGCCAGCAGCCAAGATTATGGTCCTGACACCGGGGAGCTGTTTTTT,CASSQDYGPDTGELFF
NA,TRBJ2-1,few,TRBV19,TGTGCCAGTAGTATAGCGCGGGGGCGTCACTACAATGAGCAGTTCTTC,CASSIARGRHYNEQFF
NA,TRBJ1-1,NA,TRBV7-9,TGTGCCAGCAGCTTGAGCCAGGGGATAGTTACTGAAGCTTTCTTT,CASSLSQGIVTEAFF
NA,TRBJ1-6,NA,TRBV4-3,TGCGCCAGCAGCCAAGCCGACGGCCAGAATTCACCCCTCCACTTT,CASSQADGQNSPLHF
NA,TRBJ2-7,once,TRBV7-6,TGTGCCAGCCGTCCGGACAACTCCTACGAGCGGTACTTC,CASRPDNSYERYF
NA,TRBJ2-1,many,TRBV7-2,TGTGCCAGCAGCTTCAGGACAAGTTGGGGCGAGCAGTTCTTC,CASSFRTSWGEQFF
NA,TRBJ1-1,NA,TRBV7-9,TGTGCCAGCAAGGAGGACACTGAAGCTTTCTTT,CASKEDTEAFF
NA,TRBJ1-1,few,TRBV7-6,TGTGCCAGCAGCCATAGTAGGGGCCTGAACACTGAAGCTTTCTTT,CASSHSRGLNTEAFF
TRBD2,TRBJ2-1,NA,TRBV6-5,TGTGCCAGCAGTTACCTCACTAGCGGGGGGCCGTACAATGAGCAGTTCTTC,CASSYLTSGGPYNEQFF
NA,TRBJ1-2,NA,TRBV27,NA,CANSFLPRSRALFFGYTF
NA,TRBJ2-1,NA,TRBV24-1,TGTGCCACCAGTGATTTGACAGACGATGAGCAGTTCTTC,CATSDLTDDEQFF
NA,TRBJ2-2,many,TRBV7-8,TGTGCCAGCATCCTTAAGGGAACGCCTTTCACCGGGGAGCTGTTTTTT,CASILKGTPFTGELFF
TRBD1,TRBJ1-1,few,TRBV7-9,TGTGCCAGCAGCTTAGCGACAGGGCAGAACACTGAAGCTTTCTTT,CASSLATGQNTEAFF
NA,TRBJ1-5,few,TRBV6-2/TRBV6-3,TGTGCCAGCAGGGCAGGGGCCGGAGGTGGGAATCAGCCCCAGCATTTT,CASRAGAGGGNQPQHF
TRBD1,TRBJ1-2,many,TRBV27,TGTGCCAGCAGTTTGGCCGGGACAGGGAACTATGGCTACACCTTC,CASSLAGTGNYGYTF
NA,TRBJ1-4,NA,TRBV2,TGTGCCAGCAATAAGGACGGACCTAATGAAAAACTGTTTTTT,CASNKDGPNEKLFF
TRBD2,TRBJ2-3,NA,TRBV27,TGTGCCAGCAGTTTCAGCGGGGGACATAGCACAGATACGCAGTATTTT,CASSFSGGHSTDTQYF
NA,TRBJ1-1,many,TRBV29-1,TGCAGCGTAGCCAGGGGTATGGACACTGAAGCTTTCTTT,CSVARGMDTEAFF
TRBD1,TRBJ1-1,NA,TRBV16,TGTGCCAGCAGCCAACTAAGGACAGGAGTGAACACTGAAGCTTTCTTT,CASSQLRTGVNTEAFF
NA,TRBJ2-2,few,TRBV5-6,TGTGCCAGCATCATACAGGGCTCCGGGGAGCTGTTTTTT,CASIIQGSGELFF
NA,TRBJ1-1,NA,TRBV9,TGTGCCAGCAGCGTAGGGGGGCGGATGAACACTGAAGCTTTCTTT,CASSVGGRMNTEAFF
NA,TRBJ2-3,NA,TRBV28,TGTGCCAGCAGTTCTCGAGGGGGGCTCGCAGATACGCAGTATTTT,CASSSRGGLADTQYF
TRBD2,TRBJ2-5,NA,TRBV5-5,TGTGCCAGCAGCGTAACTAGCGGGGGGCGGTGGCAGTACTTC,CASSVTSGGRWQYF